This T cell receptor beta chain derives from a study of Graves' ophthalmopathy and Graves' hyperthyroidism. Study-wide findings and caveats: Between ophthalmopathy and stable hyperthyroidism, a 13-signature model drew a separation with 87.88% sensitivity and just under 83% specificity.

This CDR3 is built from 15 residues. Germline V gene data show CDR1 as WNHNN and CDR2 as SYGVQD (reference sequence). J lost 5 bases, V lost 2 bases, and 8 bases had no gene match. Researchers took RNA transcripts and amplified TCR beta CDR3 regions from them. RT-PCR in the first round used HTBI primers; a second-round multiplex PCR followed. TCRdb re-called the multiplex PCR reads through MiXCR, storing one row per CDR3 protein. Of 600,000 to 950,000 distinct CDR3 sequences in the sample, roughly 40% are singletons; the top ten hold 44%. Ophthalmopathy cases showed moderate-to-severe activity, scoring CAS ≥3 and NOSPECS ≥4, with duration under 3 months. This clonotype was observed many times. Its antigen remains unknown.

This clonotype was obtained from an adult man with Graves' ophthalmopathy. This rearrangement joins TRBV10-1 to TRBJ2-5, with 7 bases identical to TRBD1. What was sequenced was peripheral blood. In DNA, the CDR3 is TGCGCCAGCAGTGAGGGGAGAGGGGGCAGGGAGACCCAGTACTTC. Protein product: CASSEGRGGRETQYF.